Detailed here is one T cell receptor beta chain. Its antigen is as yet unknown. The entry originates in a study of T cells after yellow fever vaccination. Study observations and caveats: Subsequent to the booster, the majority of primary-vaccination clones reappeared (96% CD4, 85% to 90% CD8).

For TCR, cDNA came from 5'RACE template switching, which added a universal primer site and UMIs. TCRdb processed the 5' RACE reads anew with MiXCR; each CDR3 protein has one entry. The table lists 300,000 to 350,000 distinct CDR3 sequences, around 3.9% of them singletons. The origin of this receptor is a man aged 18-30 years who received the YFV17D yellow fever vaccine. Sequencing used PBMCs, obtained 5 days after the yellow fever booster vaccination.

In DNA form, the CDR3 reads TGCGCCAGCAGCCAAACCGGGACGCACAATTCACCCCTCCACTTT. It specifies CASSQTGTHNSPLHF. The chain uses TRBV4-3 and TRBJ1-6; tentatively, D is TRBD1 (5 bases). Germline V gives CDR1 LGHNA, CDR2 YSLEER. The CDR3 is 15 amino acids. Trimming took 2 bases from V and 7 from J, leaving 12 bases between them.